This TCR beta chain derives from a study of glioma-infiltrating T cells after dendritic cell vaccination. Whole-study context: Dendritic cells derived from monocytes and pulsed with autologous tumor lysate formed the vaccine. Patients received three intradermal dendritic cell vaccine injections at biweekly intervals. General observations from the study: Longer survival after dendritic cell vaccination followed higher pretreatment TIL content.

Points on this clone: Its antigen is not known.

Assay used: immunoSEQ multiplex PCR; TCRdb lists only in-frame clones, some missing. The table shows about 92,000 clones, with 85% to 90% occurring only once. The CDR3 is 12 residues long. CDR1 SGHTS and CDR2 YDEGEE come from the germline V gene. V was pared by 3 bases and J by 7 bases, with 10 bases between. This chain links TRBV5-8 with TRBJ1-1; the D gene is possibly TRBD1 (5 bases). This receptor was identified in a human donor with glioblastoma. The starting material was blood, obtained before dendritic cell vaccination. CDR3 nucleotides: TGTGCCAGCAGCTGGGGGGGGATTGAAGCTTTCTTT. It encodes CASSWGGIEAFF.